The present T cell receptor (beta chain) was sequenced within a study of cytomegalovirus exposure and HLA in healthy donors. Study-wide points: About 90% or about 30% of the time was how often most TCR beta V segments were productive, according to an earlier analysis. Both high specificity and high sensitivity reportedly marked the classifier's diagnosis of cytomegalovirus status.

The study ran its PCR with 60 Vbeta and 13 Jbeta primers. The assay was immunoSEQ multiplex PCR, and TCRdb's table has in-frame clones only and misses some. The table has 150,000 to 200,000 clones, 60% to 85% seen once. About this clone: Its antigen is undetermined.

The source material was PBMCs. This TCR came from a woman aged 50 to 60 in good health and CMV-seropositive.

The DNA of the CDR3 is TGCAGCGTTGCTGGGCCGGGGGGCGAGCAGTACTTC. Encoded protein: CSVAGPGGEQYF. J is TRBJ2-7 and V is TRBV29-1; the match to TRBD2 covers 7 bases. The germline gives CDR1 SQVTM, CDR2 ANQGSEA. CDR3 length: 12 residues. The junction had 6 bases not matched to a gene; V was cut back by 4 bases and J by 6 bases.